Below, one TCR beta chain is given with its context. What antigen it recognizes has not been identified. Nothing much larger sits one base from this clone, and base qualities are not available. Collaborating institutions collected whole blood in K2EDTA tubes following their own protocols. Collaborator samples were shipped for TCRbeta analysis as frozen whole blood, isolated PBMCs, or DNA extracted from either sample type. TCRbeta CDR3 regions were amplified from genomic DNA using the immunoSEQ Assay, a bias-controlled multiplex PCR. In the authors' own workflow: The number of nucleated cells in each sample was estimated by amplification of reference gene primers within the assay. Sequence reads were collapsed and filtered to measure the absolute abundance of every unique TCRbeta CDR3 rearrangement. For each sample, productive Simpson clonality was calculated as the square root of Simpson's diversity index across productive rearrangements. Not all clones reach the TCRdb copy of this immuneACCESS table, which keeps in-frame sequences only. Checked studies attribute under half of the gap to unresolved V genes and leave the rest unexplained. The DNA gave D and trimming, while V, J and clone size come from that table. Here the sample has roughly 95,000 clones; about 81% occur a single time. The ten largest clones add up to about 17% of the sample.

At the junction V is shortened by 3 bases and J by 5 bases, with 15 bases in between. CDR3 length: 15 amino acids, cysteine to phenylalanine. Only CDR3 DNA remains: 45 bases, in frame from the first base. Per the germline V gene, KGHDR is the CDR1 and SFDVKD is the CDR2. The data belong to a study of blood T cell repertoires in COVID-19 (TCRdb year 2020). About the investigation overall: The collaborator samples originated in the United States, Italy and Spain and spanned the acute and convalescent phases of COVID-19. Deeply sampled blood TCRbeta repertoires from subjects exposed to, actively infected with, or recovered from COVID-19 were included in the dataset. Where available, HLA class I and class II types were taken from metadata supplied by the sample provider and were not determined by assay-based typing. Nearly every sample came with metadata listing a de-identified subject ID, COVID-19 status, age in years and sex. The repertoires were made available in a free public database intended to serve as a resource for research on the immune response to SARS-CoV-2. The samples were drawn from two sources: the first 160 participants of the ongoing ImmuneRACE study, and about 1,300 subjects contributed by 6 global collaborators. The prospective study material was composed of cDNA or gDNA derived from T cells, B-cell-depleted T cells, or PBMCs.

Broader findings and caveats from the paper: Clinical and demographic metadata were provided uncurated, with the amount varying by source and participant.

The sequencing sample was made of peripheral blood. This receptor was obtained from a man older than 75 with acute or convalescent COVID-19. The sequence is built from TRBV24-1 and TRBJ2-5, with the D gene not clear enough to name. The CDR3: CATSDEDSRGETQYF. Read as DNA, the sequence is TGTGCCACCAGTGATGAGGATAGCCGTGGGGAGACCCAGTACTTC.